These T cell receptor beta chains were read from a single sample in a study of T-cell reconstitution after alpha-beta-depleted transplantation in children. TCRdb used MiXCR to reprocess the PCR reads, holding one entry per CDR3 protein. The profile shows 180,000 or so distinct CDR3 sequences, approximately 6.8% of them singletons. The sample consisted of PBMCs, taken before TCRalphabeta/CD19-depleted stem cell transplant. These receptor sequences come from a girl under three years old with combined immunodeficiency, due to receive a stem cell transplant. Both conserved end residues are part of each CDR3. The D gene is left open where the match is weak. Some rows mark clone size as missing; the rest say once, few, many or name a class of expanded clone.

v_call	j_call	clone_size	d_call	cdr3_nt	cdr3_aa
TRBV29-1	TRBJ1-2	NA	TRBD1	TGCAGCGTCGGACAGGCCGGAGCTAACTATGGCTACACCTTC	CSVGQAGANYGYTF
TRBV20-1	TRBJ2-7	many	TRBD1	TGCAGTGCCGCGAGGGGGCGAAACGAGCAGTACTTC	CSAARGRNEQYF
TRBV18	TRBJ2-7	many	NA	TGTGCCAGCTCTAACGCGGGACACGAATCAACCTACGAGCAGTACTTC	CASSNAGHESTYEQYF
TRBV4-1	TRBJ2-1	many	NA	TGTGCCAGCAGCTTAAACAATGAGCAGTTCTTC	CASSLNNEQFF
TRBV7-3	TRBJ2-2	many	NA	TGTGCCAGCAGCTCCCTAGGGAACACCGGGGAGCTGTTTTTT	CASSSLGNTGELFF
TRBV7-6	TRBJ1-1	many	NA	TGTGCCAGCAGCTTAGGCAAAAGGGAGGAAATGCGGACTGAAGCTTTCTTT	CASSLGKREEMRTEAFF
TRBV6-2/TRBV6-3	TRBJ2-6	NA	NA	TGTGCCAGCAGAACTGACGGATACTTCCGCGGGGCCAACGTCCTGACTTTC	CASRTDGYFRGANVLTF
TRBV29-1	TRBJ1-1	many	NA	TGCAGCGTTGTCAGACTTATGAACACTGAAGCTTTCTTT	CSVVRLMNTEAFF
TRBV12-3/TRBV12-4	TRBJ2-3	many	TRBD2	TGTGCCAGCAGTTGGGGGGGGATGGGCACAGATACGCAGTATTTT	CASSWGGMGTDTQYF
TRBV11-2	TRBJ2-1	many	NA	TGTGCCAGCAGCTTAGAGGCTACGAGCCAGCAGTTCTTC	CASSLEATSQQFF
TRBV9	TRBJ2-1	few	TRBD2	TGTGCCAGCAGCGTAGGGGGCGGGGGGGCTGTAAATGAGCAGTTCTTC	CASSVGGGGAVNEQFF
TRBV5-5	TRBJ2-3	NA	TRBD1	TGTGCCAGCAGCTTTTCCAACAGGGGGCGAGGGACAGATACGCAGTATTTT	CASSFSNRGRGTDTQYF
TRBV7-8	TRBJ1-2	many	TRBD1	TGTGCCAGCAGCCGTTTAGGGCAGGGGGAGTGGTATGGCTACACCTTC	CASSRLGQGEWYGYTF
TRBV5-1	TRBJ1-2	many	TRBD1	TGCGCCAGCAGCCTTCCCCTCCTGACAGGGAACTATGGCTACACCTTC	CASSLPLLTGNYGYTF
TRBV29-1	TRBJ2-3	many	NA	TGCAGCGTTGAAGACCTGGGGCTAGCCGGTAGCACAGATACGCAGTATTTT	CSVEDLGLAGSTDTQYF
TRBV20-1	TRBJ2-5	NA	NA	TGCTGCTTCTCCGGCCCTAGTAGTAGCCACCAAGAGACCCAGTACTTC	CCFSGPSSSHQETQYF
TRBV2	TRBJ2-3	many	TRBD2	TGTGCCAGCAGTGAGATAGGTGGACTAGCGCTCCGCACAGATACGCAGTATTTT	CASSEIGGLALRTDTQYF
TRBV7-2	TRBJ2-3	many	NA	TGTGCCAGCAGCTTAGGTGCCACCACAGATACGCAGTATTTT	CASSLGATTDTQYF
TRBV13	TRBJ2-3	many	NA	TGTGCCAGCAGCCAAGGACAAGGACGGGATACGCAGTATTTT	CASSQGQGRDTQYF
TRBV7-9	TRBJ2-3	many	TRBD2	TGTGCCAGCCTGTGGGGACTAGGACCCTCCACAGATACGCAGTATTTT	CASLWGLGPSTDTQYF
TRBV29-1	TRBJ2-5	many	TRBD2	TGCAGCGTTGAACCGACTAGCGGTCAAGAGACCCAGTACTTC	CSVEPTSGQETQYF
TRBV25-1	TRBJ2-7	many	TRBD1	TGTGCCAGCGGTGGACAGGTCTGCGAGCAGTACTTC	CASGGQVCEQYF
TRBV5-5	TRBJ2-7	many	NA	TGTGCCAGCAGCTCCTGGACAGAGAGCTACGAGCAGTACTTC	CASSSWTESYEQYF
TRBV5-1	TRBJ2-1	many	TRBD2	TGCGCCAGCAGCTTGACTAGCGGGGGGATCGTTGAGCAGTTCTTC	CASSLTSGGIVEQFF
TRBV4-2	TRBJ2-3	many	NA	TGTGCCAGCAGCCAGCCCGACTACCTGAGCACAGATACGCAGTATTTT	CASSQPDYLSTDTQYF
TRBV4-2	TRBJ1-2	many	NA	TGTGCCAGCAGCCAACCGGCAGGGCCAAATAACTATGGCTACACCTTC	CASSQPAGPNNYGYTF
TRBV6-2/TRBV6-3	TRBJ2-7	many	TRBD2	TGTGCCAGCAGTTACCCTAGCGGGACAACCTACGAGCAGTACTTC	CASSYPSGTTYEQYF
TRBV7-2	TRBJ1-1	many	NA	TGTGCCAGCAGCTTGGCGGGGCCCCCGAACACTGAAGCTTTCTTT	CASSLAGPPNTEAFF
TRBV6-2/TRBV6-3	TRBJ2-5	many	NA	TGTGCCAGCAGTTACTCTACAGGGAAGACCCAGTACTTC	CASSYSTGKTQYF
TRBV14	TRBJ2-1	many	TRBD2	TGTGCCAGCAGCCATCCCGGGAGGGGCTCCTACAATGAGCAGTTCTTC	CASSHPGRGSYNEQFF
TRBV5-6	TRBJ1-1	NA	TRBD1	TGTGCCAGCAGCTTGGGGTGGGACAGGGTTGACACTGAAGCTTTCTTT	CASSLGWDRVDTEAFF
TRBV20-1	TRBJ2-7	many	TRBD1	TGCAGTGCTAGACCGGGACAGGGGATAGGTGAGCAGTACTTC	CSARPGQGIGEQYF
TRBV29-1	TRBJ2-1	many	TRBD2	TGCAGCGTTGAACGCGGGAGCGACAATGAGCAGTTCTTC	CSVERGSDNEQFF
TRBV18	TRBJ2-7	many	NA	TGTGCCAGCTCACGGGGGCCGGGTTCCTACGAGCAGTACTTC	CASSRGPGSYEQYF
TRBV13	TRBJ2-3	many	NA	TGTGCCAGCAGCGTAGGCAGCACAGATACGCAGTATTTT	CASSVGSTDTQYF
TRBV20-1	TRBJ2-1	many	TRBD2	TGCAGTGCTAGAGAGGGCAGACTAGCGGGAGGAAATTACAATGAGCAGTTCTTC	CSAREGRLAGGNYNEQFF
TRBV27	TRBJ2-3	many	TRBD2	TGTGCCAGCGGACTAGCGGGGGGGACCACAGATACGCAGTATTTT	CASGLAGGTTDTQYF
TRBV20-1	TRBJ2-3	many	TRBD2	TGCAGCGCCGCTAGCGGGGGTGTCGATACGCAGTATTTT	CSAASGGVDTQYF
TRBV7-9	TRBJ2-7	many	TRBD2	TGTGCCAGCAGCCAGTTAAGCGGGGGCTCCTACGAGCAGTACTTC	CASSQLSGGSYEQYF
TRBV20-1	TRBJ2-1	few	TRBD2	TGCAGTGCTAGAGCGATGACTAGCGGGAGGGCCCTGACTTGGAATGAGCAGTTCTTC	CSARAMTSGRALTWNEQFF
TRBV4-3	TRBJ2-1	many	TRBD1	TGCGCCAGCAGCCAAGACAGACGACAGGGGGATCTCGACAATGAGCAGTTCTTC	CASSQDRRQGDLDNEQFF
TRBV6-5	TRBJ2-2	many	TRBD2	TGTGCCAGCAGTTATGCAGTCCCGACTAGCGGGGGACGGGACACCGGGGAGCTGTTTTTT	CASSYAVPTSGGRDTGELFF
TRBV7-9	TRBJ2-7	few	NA	TGTGCCAGCAGCCCCGATGCTCCGAATATCTACGAGCAGTACTTC	CASSPDAPNIYEQYF
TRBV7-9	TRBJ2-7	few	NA	TGTGCCAGCAGCTTGGACAGTCCCCACGAGCAGTACTTC	CASSLDSPHEQYF
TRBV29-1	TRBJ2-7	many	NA	TGCAGCGTAGCAGCAGGGGCCTACGAGCAGTACTTC	CSVAAGAYEQYF
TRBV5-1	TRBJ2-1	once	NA	TGCGCCAGCAGCTCACGGGGATACACCTACAATGAGCAGTTCTTC	CASSSRGYTYNEQFF
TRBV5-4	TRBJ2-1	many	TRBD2	TGTGCCAGCATAGGGCGGGAGGGAGAGCAGTTCTTC	CASIGREGEQFF
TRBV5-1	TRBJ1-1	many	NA	TGCGCCAGCAGCTTCGCGGCCCCGAACACTGAAGCTTTCTTT	CASSFAAPNTEAFF
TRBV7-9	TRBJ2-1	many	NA	TGTGCCAGCAGCTTAGAATTGGGGGCTGGTGAGCAGTTCTTC	CASSLELGAGEQFF
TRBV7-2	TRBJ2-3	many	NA	TGTGCCAGCACCACCCCGGGACGACGCACAGATACGCAGTATTTT	CASTTPGRRTDTQYF
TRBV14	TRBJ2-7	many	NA	TGTGCCAGCAGCCAAGAATATTTATCGAGGGAGAGCTCCTACGAGCAGTACTTC	CASSQEYLSRESSYEQYF
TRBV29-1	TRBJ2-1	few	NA	TGCAGTCTCCTGAGGGACAAATACAATGAGCAGTTCTTC	CSLLRDKYNEQFF
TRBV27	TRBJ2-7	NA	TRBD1	TGTGCCAGCAGTTCCACCGGGACAGGGGACTACGAGCAGTACTTC	CASSSTGTGDYEQYF
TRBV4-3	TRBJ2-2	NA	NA	TGCGCCAGCAGCCAAGAAAGGCTCACCGGGGAGCTGTTTTTT	CASSQERLTGELFF